This is a list of T cell receptor beta chains from one sample in a study of blood T cell repertoires in COVID-19. Repertoires were generated with immunoSEQ multiplex PCR, while TCRdb's copy carries only in-frame clones and drops some. The sample shows roughly 670,000 clones, 90% of them seen only once. The sample consisted of peripheral blood. The receptor set was obtained from a woman aged 18-30 years with acute or convalescent COVID-19. Both conserved end residues are part of each CDR3. D genes are given only for firm matches.

j_gene | v_gene | d_gene | CDR3aa
TRBJ2-3 | TRBV30 | TRBD2 | CAWSVSRVAGGPGDTQYF
TRBJ1-4 | TRBV3-1/TRBV3-2 | - | CASSQDPRSNEKLFF
TRBJ1-1 | TRBV2 | - | CASSYRAANTEAFF
TRBJ1-2 | TRBV27 | TRBD1 | CASRQPDRAGGYTF
TRBJ1-2 | TRBV6-5 | TRBD1 | CASTTGASGYTF
TRBJ1-3 | TRBV18 | TRBD1 | CASSPTGASSGNTIYF
TRBJ2-3 | TRBV7-9 | - | CASSLVAGAITDTQYF
TRBJ1-1 | TRBV5-5 | - | CASSFSISGYTEAFF
TRBJ1-1 | TRBV10-3 | - | CAISRGADTEAFF
TRBJ2-3 | TRBV4-1 | TRBD2 | CASSQRTSDYTDTQYF
TRBJ1-1 | TRBV7-9 | TRBD1 | CASSVSGGLGTEAFF
TRBJ1-2 | TRBV18 | - | CASSPNRLDGYTF
TRBJ1-5 | TRBV19 | - | CASSIVSGNQPQHF
TRBJ1-2 | TRBV10-3 | - | CAISVPSNIYGYTF
TRBJ2-1 | TRBV6-2/TRBV6-3 | TRBD2 | CASSYEVLAGGNEQFF
TRBJ2-3 | TRBV24-1 | - | CATSDRSPGTAGGYDTQYF
TRBJ1-1 | TRBV29-1 | - | CSVPQEEKVLKMNTEAFF
TRBJ1-6 | TRBV19 | - | CASSIGGNYNSPLHF
TRBJ1-1 | TRBV27 | - | CASSFGRSTEAFF
TRBJ2-7 | TRBV5-5 | - | CASSATGFTTYEQYF
TRBJ2-7 | TRBV4-1 | - | CASSRPQGKNEQYF
TRBJ1-3 | TRBV21-1 | - | CASRWVGEGRKSSGNTIYF
TRBJ2-7 | TRBV6-5 | TRBD2 | CASSFRGGEQYF
TRBJ2-3 | TRBV6-5 | - | CATREGDTQYF
TRBJ1-5 | TRBV28 | TRBD1 | CASTTGGWIQPQHF
TRBJ2-2 | TRBV5-1 | TRBD2 | CASIPVGGSTGELFF
TRBJ1-4 | TRBV6-4 | TRBD1 | CASKLLGTGEPSNEKLFF
TRBJ1-2 | TRBV28 | - | CASSPEGTPGDYGYTF
TRBJ2-1 | TRBV2 | TRBD1 | CASSDRGNYNEQFF
TRBJ1-5 | TRBV2 | - | CASSERTPYQPQHF
TRBJ1-1 | TRBV10-3 | TRBD1 | CAISGLTGGMNTEAFF
TRBJ1-6 | TRBV5-4 | TRBD1 | CASSPDRGPGSPLHF
TRBJ2-2 | TRBV24-1 | TRBD1 | CATSDARDRLLGELFF